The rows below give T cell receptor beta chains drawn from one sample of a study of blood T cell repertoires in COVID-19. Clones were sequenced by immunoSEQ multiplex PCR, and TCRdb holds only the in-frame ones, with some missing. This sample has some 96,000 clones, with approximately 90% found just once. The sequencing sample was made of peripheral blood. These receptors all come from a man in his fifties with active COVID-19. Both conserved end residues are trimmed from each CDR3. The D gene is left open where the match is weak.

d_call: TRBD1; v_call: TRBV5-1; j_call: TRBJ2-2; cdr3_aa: ASSRDRGTGELF
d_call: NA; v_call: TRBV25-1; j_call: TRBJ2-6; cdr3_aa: ASSDRGSGANVLT
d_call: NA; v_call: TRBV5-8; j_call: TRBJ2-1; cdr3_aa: ASIRGASGYNEQF
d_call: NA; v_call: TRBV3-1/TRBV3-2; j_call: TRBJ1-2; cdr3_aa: ASSPEPRGGYT
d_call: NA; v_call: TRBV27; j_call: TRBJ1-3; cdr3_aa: ASSLSAGNTIY
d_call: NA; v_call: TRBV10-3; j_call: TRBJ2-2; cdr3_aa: AISEGQQPNTGELF
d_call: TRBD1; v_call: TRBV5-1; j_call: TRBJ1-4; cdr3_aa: ASSLGQGARGEKLF
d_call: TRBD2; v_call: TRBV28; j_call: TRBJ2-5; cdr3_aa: ASTVGGRAWETQY
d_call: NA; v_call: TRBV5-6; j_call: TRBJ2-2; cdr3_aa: ASSSWGGPNTGELF
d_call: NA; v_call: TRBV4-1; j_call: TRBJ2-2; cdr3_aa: ASATGSGELF
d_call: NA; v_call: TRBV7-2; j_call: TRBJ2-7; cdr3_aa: ASSRSLEQY
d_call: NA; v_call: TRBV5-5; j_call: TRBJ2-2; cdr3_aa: ASSLLEGWNTGELF
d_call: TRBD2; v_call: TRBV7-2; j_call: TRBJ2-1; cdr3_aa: ASSFLAGGTYNEQF
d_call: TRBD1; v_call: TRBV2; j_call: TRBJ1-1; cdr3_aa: ASRVRQGQNTEAF
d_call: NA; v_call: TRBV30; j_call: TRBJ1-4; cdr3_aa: ALKGTNEKLF
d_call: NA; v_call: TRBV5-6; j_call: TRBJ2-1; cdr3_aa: ASSLLGGRSYNEQF
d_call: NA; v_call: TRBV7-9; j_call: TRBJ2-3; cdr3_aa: ASSLTERPTTTDTQY
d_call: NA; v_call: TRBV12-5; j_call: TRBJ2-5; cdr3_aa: ASGSTGGLRETQY
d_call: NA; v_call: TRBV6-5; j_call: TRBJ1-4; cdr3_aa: ASQGPGEEKLF
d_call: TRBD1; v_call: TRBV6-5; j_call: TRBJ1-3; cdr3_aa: ASSLTGGSGNTIY
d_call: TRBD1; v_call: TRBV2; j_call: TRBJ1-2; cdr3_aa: ASSEEGQRNYGYT
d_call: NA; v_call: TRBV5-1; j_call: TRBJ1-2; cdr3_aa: ASSPSGGDGYT
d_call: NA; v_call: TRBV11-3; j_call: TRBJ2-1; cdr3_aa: ASSLGRGLDNEQF
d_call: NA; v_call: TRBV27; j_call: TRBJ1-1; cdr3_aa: ASSFRVGGTEAF
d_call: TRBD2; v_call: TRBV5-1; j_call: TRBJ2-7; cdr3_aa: ASRSGLAGTYEQY
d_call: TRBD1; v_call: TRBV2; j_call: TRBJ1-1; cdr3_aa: ASRPGQALNTEAF
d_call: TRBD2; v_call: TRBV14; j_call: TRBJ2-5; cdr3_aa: ASSQIGLAEQTQY
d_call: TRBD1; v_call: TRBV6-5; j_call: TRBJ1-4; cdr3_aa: ATQGQGVEKLF
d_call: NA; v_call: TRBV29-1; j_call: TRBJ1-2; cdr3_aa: SVEAVANYGYT
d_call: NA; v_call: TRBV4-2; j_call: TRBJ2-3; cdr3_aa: ASSHGFPDSTDTQY
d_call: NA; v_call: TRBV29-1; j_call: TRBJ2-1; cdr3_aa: SGQTPGSSEQF
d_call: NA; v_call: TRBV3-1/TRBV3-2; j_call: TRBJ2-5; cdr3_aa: ASSGGGEETQY
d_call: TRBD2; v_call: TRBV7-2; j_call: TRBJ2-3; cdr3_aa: ASSPLAGGGFTDTQY
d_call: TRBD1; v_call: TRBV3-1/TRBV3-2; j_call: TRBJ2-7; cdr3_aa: ASSQQGADEQY
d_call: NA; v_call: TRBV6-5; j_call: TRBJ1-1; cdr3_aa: ASRKQGRDTEAF
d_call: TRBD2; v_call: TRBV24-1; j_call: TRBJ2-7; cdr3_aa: ATSDSGEKSGGNHYEQY
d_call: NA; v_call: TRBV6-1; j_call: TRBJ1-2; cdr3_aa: ASSDRYYGYT
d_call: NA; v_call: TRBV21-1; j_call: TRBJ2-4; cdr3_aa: ASSKSGDRHGNIQY
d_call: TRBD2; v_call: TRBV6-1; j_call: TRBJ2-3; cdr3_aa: ASSDVTSGNTDTQY
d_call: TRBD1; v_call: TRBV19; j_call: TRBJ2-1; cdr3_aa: ASSVNRGDEQF
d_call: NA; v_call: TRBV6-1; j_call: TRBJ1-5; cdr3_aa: ASSEGSYSNQPQH
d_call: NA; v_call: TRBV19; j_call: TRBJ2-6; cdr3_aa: ASSSRGTGANVLT
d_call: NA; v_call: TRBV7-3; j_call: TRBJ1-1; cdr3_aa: ASSQGQMNTEAF
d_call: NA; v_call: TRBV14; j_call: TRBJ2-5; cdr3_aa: ASSQEARRETQY